This T cell receptor (beta chain) was recorded in a study of control samples from healthy donors and cancer patients. Repertoires were generated with immunoSEQ multiplex PCR, while TCRdb's copy carries only in-frame clones and drops some. The table has tens of thousands of clones, approximately 90% seen once; the top ten hold approximately 14%. There are 17 residues in the CDR3. The V gene's germline CDR1 is SGHRS and CDR2 YFSETQ. V lost 1 base, J lost 1 base, and 16 bases lay in between. This chain joins TRBV5-1 and TRBJ2-3, with D tentatively TRBD2 (6 bases). The specimen was blood. This TCR was recovered from a woman between 65 and 79 years old in good health. For the CDR3, the DNA is TGCGCCAGCAGCTTGCCCCTTGGGCGGGGAGGCACAGATACGCAGTATTTT. Translated, it gives CASSLPLGRGGTDTQYF.